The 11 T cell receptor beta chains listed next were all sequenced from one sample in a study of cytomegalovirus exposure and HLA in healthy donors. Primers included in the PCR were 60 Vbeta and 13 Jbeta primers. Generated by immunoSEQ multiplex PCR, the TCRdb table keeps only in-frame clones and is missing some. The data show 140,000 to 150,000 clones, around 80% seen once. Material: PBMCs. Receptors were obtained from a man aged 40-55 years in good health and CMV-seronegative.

The CDR3 region has the DNA TGTGCCAGCAGTTTAAGGGGGCTTGCGGGGCCAGGAGACTATGGCTACACCTTC. Its protein product is CASSLRGLAGPGDYGYTF. The chain uses TRBV28 and TRBJ1-2; 7 nucleotides match TRBD1. This CDR3 spans 18 amino acids. Trimming removed 2 bases from V and 3 bases from J; junction bases left unmatched: 15. Germline assignment: CDR1 MDHEN and CDR2 SYDVKM.

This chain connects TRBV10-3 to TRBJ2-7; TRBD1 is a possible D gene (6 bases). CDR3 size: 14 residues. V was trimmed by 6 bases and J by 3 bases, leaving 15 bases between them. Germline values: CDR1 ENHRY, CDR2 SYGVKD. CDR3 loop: CAIRRGQNDYEQYF. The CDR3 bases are TGTGCCATCAGAAGGGGACAAAACGACTACGAGCAGTACTTC.

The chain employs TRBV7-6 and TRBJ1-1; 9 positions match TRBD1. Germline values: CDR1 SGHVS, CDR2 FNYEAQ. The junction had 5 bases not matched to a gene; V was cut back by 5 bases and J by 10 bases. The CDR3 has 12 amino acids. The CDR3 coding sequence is TGTGCCAGCAGCGTTGACAGGGGGACAGCTTTCTTT. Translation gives CASSVDRGTAFF.

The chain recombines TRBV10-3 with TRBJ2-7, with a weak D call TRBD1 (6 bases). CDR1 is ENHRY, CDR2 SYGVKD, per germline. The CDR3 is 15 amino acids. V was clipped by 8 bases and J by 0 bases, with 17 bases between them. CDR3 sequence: CAIQEVGAGSYEQYF. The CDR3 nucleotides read TGTGCCATCCAAGAGGTGGGGGCGGGCTCCTACGAGCAGTACTTC.

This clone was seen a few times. The CDR3 loop reads CASSPTLGGLSSYEQYF. DNA of the CDR3: TGCGCCAGCAGCCCGACCCTTGGGGGCCTGTCCTCCTACGAGCAGTACTTC. This rearrangement joins TRBV4-1 to TRBJ2-7; possible D gene TRBD1, 6 bases. The V end was cut by 4 bases, the J end by 0 bases, with 19 bases between. CDR3 length: 17 amino acids. Germline V gives CDR1 MGHRA, CDR2 YSYEKL.

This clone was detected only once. The CDR3 is CASRPPTGGYTF. CDR3 sequence (DNA): TGTGCCAGCAGACCTCCGACAGGTGGCTACACCTTC. This chain connects TRBV28 to TRBJ1-2; possible D gene TRBD1, 6 bases. Germline V gene lookup returns CDR1 MDHEN and CDR2 SYDVKM. With 6 bases removed from V and 7 bases from J, the gap between germline ends came to 12 bases. The length of the CDR3 is 12 residues.

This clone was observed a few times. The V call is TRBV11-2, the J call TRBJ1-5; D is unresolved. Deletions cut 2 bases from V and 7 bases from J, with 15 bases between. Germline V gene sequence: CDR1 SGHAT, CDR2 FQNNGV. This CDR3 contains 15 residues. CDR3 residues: CASSLNGRFNQPQHF. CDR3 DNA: TGTGCCAGCAGCTTAAACGGCAGGTTTAACCAGCCCCAGCATTTT. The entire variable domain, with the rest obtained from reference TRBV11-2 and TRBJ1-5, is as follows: EAGVAQSPRYKIIEKRQSVAFWCNPISGHATLYWYQQILGQGPKLLIQFQNNGVVDDSQLPKDRFSAERLKGVDSTLKIQPAKLEDSAVYLCASSLNGRFNQPQHFGDGTRLSIL.

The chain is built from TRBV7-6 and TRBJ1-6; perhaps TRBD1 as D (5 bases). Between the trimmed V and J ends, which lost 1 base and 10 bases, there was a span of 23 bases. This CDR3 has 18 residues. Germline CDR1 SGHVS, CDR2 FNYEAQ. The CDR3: CASSLVGREGYRGSPLHF. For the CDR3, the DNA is TGTGCCAGCAGCTTAGTGGGCAGGGAGGGGTATCGCGGATCACCCCTCCACTTT.

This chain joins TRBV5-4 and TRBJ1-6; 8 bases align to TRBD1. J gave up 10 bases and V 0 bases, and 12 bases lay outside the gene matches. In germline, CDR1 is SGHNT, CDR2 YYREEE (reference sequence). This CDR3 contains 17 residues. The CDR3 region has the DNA TGTGCCAGCAGCTTGGGAGGGGTCCAGGGGGCAAAATCACCCCTCCACTTT. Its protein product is CASSLGGVQGAKSPLHF. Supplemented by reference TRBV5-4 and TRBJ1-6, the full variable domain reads ETGVTQSPTHLIKTRGQQVTLRCSSQSGHNTVSWYQQALGQGPQFIFQYYREEENGRGNFPPRFSGLQFPNYSSELNVNALELDDSALYLCASSLGGVQGAKSPLHFGNGTRLTVT.

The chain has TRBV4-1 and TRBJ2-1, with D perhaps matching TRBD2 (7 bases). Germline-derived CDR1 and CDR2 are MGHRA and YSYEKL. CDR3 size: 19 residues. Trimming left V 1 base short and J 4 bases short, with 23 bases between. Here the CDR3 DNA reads TGCGCCAGCAGCCAAGGGCTAAGAGGGGGGGCGAAAGGGTACAATGAGCAGTTCTTC. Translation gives CASSQGLRGGAKGYNEQFF.

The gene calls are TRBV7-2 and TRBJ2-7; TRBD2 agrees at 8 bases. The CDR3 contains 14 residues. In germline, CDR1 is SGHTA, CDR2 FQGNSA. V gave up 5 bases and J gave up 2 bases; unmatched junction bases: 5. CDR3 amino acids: CASSPGLGAYEQYF. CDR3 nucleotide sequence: TGTGCCAGCAGCCCGGGACTAGGAGCCTACGAGCAGTACTTC.